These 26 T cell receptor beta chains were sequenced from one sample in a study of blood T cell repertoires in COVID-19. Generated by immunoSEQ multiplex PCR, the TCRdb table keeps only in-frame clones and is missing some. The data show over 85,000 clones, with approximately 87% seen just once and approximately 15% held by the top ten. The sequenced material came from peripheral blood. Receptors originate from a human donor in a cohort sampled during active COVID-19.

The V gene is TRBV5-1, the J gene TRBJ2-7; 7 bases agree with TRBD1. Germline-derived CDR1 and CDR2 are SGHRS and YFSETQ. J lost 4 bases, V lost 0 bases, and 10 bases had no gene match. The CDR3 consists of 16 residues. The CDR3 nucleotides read TGCGCCAGCAGCTTGGAAGTGACAGGGAATTTATACGAGCAGTACTTC. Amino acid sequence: CASSLEVTGNLYEQYF.

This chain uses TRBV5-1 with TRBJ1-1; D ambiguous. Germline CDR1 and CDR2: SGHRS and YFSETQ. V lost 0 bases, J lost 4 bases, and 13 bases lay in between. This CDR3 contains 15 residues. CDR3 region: CASSLEVASGTEAFF. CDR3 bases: TGCGCCAGCAGCTTGGAGGTGGCCTCGGGCACTGAAGCTTTCTTT. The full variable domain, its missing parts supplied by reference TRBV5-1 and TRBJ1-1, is KAGVTQTPRYLIKTRGQQVTLSCSPISGHRSVSWYQQTPGQGLQFLFEYFSETQRNKGNFPGRFSGRQFSNSRSEMNVSTLELGDSALYLCASSLEVASGTEAFFGQGTRLTVV.

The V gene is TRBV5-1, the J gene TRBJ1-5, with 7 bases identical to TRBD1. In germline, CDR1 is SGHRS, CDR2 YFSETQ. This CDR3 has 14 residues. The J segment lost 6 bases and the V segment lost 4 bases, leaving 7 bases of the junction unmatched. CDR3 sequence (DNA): TGCGCCAGCAGCCTGACAGGGTCATCTCAGCCCCAGCATTTT. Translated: CASSLTGSSQPQHF.

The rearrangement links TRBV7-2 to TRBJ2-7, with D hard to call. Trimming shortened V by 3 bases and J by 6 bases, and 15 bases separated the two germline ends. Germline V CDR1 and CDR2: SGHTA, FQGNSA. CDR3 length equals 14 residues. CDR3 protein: CASSLSVVPVEQYF. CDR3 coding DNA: TGTGCCAGCAGCTTGAGTGTCGTCCCTGTCGAGCAGTACTTC.

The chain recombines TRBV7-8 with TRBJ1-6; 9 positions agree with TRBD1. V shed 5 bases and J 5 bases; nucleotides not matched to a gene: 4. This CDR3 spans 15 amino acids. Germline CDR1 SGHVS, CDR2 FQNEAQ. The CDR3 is CASSNRQGDNSPLHF. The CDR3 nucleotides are TGTGCCAGCAGCAACCGACAGGGGGATAATTCACCCCTCCACTTT.

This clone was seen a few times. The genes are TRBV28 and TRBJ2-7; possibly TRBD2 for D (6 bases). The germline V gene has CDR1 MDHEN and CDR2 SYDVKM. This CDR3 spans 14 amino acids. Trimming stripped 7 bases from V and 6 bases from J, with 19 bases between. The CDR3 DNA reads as TGTGCCAGCACAAGCGGCGGGACGACCTTCGAGCAGTACTTC. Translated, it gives CASTSGGTTFEQYF.

The CDR3 loop reads CASSPTRIGTGELFF. DNA for the CDR3: TGTGCCAGCAGCCCTACCCGAATCGGGACCGGGGAGCTGTTTTTT. The chain joins TRBV7-2 to TRBJ2-2; D is undetermined. V shed 5 bases and J shed 5 bases, with 15 bases lying between them. CDR1 is SGHTA and CDR2 is FQGNSA in the germline V gene. This CDR3 has 15 amino acids.

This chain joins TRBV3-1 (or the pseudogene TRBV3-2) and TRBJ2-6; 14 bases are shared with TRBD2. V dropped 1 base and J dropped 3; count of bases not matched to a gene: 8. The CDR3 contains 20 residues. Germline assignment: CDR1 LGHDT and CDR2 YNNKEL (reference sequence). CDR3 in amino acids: CASSQVTGTSGSRGANVLTF. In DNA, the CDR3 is TGTGCCAGCAGCCAAGTAACCGGGACTAGCGGGAGTCGTGGGGCCAACGTCCTGACTTTC.

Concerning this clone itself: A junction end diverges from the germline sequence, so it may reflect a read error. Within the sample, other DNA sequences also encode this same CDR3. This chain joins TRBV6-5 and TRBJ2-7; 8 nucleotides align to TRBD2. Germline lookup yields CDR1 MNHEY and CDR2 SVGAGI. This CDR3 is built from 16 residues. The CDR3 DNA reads TGTGCCAGCAGTTTTCTGCCCAGCGGGGGTACCTACGAGCAGTATTTC. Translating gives CASSFLPSGGTYEQYF.

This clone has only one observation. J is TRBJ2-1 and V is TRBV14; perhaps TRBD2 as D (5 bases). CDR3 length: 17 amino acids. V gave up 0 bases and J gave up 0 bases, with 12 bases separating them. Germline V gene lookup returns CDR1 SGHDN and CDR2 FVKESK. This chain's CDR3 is CASSQDWVTSSYNEQFF. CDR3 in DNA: TGTGCCAGCAGCCAAGATTGGGTCACTAGCTCCTACAATGAGCAGTTCTTC. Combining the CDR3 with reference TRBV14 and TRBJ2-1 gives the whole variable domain EAGVTQFPSHSVIEKGQTVTLRCDPISGHDNLYWYRRVMGKEIKFLLHFVKESKQDESGMPNNRFLAERTGGTYSTLKVQPAELEDSGVYFCASSQDWVTSSYNEQFFGPGTRLTVL.

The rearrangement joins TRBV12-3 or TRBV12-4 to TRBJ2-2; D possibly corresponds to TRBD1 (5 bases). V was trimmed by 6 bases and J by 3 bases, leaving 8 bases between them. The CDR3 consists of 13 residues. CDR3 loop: CASSQGYTGELFF. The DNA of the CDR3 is TGTGCCAGCAGCCAGGGATACACCGGGGAGCTGTTTTTT.

In nucleotides, the CDR3 is TGTGCCAGCAGGGGACTAGCGGACCTCTCCTACGAGCAGTACTTC. It specifies CASRGLADLSYEQYF. The chain has TRBV28 and TRBJ2-7, with TRBD2 identical over 11 bases. Germline CDR1 MDHEN, CDR2 SYDVKM. This CDR3 region has 15 residues. The J segment lost 0 bases and the V segment lost 6 bases, leaving 4 bases of the junction unmatched.

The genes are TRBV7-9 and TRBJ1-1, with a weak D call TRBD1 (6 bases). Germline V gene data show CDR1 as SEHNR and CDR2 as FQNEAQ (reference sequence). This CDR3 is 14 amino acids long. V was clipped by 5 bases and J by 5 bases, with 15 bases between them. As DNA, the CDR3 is TGTGCCAGCAGCGCTATAGGGGGTCTAACTGAAGCTTTCTTT. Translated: CASSAIGGLTEAFF.

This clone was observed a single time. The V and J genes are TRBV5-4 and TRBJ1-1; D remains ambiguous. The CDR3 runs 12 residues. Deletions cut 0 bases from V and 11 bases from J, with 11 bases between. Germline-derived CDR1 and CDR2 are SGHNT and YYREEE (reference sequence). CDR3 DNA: TGTGCCAGCAGCTTGGCTGGAGCGGCGGCTTTCTTT. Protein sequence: CASSLAGAAAFF.

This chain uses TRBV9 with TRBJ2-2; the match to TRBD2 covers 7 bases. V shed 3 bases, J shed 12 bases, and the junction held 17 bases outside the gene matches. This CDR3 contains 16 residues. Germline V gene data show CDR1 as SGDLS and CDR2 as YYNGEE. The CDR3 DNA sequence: TGTGCCAGCAGCGCCGCAGAACAGGTGCTGGGGGGGAAGCTGTTTTTT. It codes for CASSAAEQVLGGKLFF.

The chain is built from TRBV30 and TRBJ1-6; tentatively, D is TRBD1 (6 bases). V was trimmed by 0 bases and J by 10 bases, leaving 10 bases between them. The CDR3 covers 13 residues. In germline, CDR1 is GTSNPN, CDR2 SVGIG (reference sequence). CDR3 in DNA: TGTGCCTGGAGTGTCCAGGGGTCCTCACCCCTCCACTTT. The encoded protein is CAWSVQGSSPLHF.

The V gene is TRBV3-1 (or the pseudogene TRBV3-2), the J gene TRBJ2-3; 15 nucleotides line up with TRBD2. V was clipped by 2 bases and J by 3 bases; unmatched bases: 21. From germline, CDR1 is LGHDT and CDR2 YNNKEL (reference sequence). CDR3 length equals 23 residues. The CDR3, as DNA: TGTGCCAGCAGCCAACAATCCCTAGGGCGGACTAGCGGGAGGGCCAATGGAACAGATACGCAGTATTTT. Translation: CASSQQSLGRTSGRANGTDTQYF.

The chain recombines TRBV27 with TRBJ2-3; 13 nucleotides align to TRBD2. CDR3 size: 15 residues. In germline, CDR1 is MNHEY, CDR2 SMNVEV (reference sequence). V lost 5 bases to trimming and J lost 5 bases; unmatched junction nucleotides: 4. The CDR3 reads CASSGRTSGGDTQYF. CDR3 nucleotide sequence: TGTGCCAGCAGTGGAAGGACTAGCGGGGGAGATACGCAGTATTTT.

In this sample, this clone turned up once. The CDR3 sequence: CASSFGGPSSYNEQFF. The CDR3, as DNA: TGTGCCAGCAGCTTTGGCGGCCCGAGCTCCTACAATGAGCAGTTCTTC. The rearrangement links TRBV11-3 to TRBJ2-1, with D hard to call. The CDR3 spans 16 residues. CDR1 is SGHNT, CDR2 YENEEA, per germline. Trimming took 3 bases from V and 0 from J, leaving 12 bases between them.

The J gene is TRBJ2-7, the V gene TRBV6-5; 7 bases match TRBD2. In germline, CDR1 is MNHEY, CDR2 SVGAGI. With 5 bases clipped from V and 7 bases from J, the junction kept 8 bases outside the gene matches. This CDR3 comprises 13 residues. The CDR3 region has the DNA TGTGCCAGCAGTCCCCGGGGGGTGGAGGAGCAGTACTTC. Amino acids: CASSPRGVEEQYF.

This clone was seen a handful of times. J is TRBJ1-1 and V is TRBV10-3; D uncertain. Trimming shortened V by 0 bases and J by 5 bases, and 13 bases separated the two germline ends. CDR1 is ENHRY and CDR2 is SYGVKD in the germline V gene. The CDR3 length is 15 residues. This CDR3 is CAISESLVKRTEAFF. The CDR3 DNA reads TGTGCCATCAGTGAGTCGTTGGTGAAGAGGACTGAAGCTTTCTTT.

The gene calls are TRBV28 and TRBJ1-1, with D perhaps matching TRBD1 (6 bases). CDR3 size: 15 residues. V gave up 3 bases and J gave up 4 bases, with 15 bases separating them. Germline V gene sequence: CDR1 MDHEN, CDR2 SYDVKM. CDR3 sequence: CASSFRGAVGTEAFF. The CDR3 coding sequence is TGTGCCAGCAGTTTCCGGGGGGCTGTGGGCACTGAAGCTTTCTTT.

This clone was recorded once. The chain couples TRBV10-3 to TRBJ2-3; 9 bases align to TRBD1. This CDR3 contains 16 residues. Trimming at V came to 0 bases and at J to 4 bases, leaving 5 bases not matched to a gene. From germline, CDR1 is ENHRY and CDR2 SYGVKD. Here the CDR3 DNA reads TGTGCCATCAGTGAGTCGACAGGGGGGGGTGCAGATACGCAGTATTTT. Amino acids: CAISESTGGGADTQYF.

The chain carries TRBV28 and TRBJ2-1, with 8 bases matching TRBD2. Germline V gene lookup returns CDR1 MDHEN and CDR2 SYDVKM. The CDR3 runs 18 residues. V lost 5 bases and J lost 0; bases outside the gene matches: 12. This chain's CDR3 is CASSPYPASGYSYNEQFF. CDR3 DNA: TGTGCCAGCAGTCCCTACCCGGCTAGCGGGTACTCCTACAATGAGCAGTTCTTC. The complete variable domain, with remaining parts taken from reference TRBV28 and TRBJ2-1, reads DVKVTQSSRYLVKRTGEKVFLECVQDMDHENMFWYRQDPGLGLRLIYFSYDVKMKEKGDIPEGYSVSREKKERFSLILESASTNQTSMYLCASSPYPASGYSYNEQFFGPGTRLTVL.

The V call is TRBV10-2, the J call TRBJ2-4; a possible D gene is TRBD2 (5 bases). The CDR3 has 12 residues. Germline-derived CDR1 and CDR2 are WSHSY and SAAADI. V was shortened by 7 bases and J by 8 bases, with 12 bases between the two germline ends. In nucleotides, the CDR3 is TGCGCCAGCAAAGGACCGAGGGACATTCAGTACTTC. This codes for CASKGPRDIQYF.

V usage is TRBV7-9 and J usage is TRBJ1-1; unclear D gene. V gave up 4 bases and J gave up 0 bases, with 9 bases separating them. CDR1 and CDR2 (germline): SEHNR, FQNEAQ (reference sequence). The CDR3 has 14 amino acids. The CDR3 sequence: CASSSSAMNTEAFF. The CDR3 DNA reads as TGTGCCAGCAGCTCCAGTGCCATGAACACTGAAGCTTTCTTT.